This T cell receptor beta chain was captured in a study of control samples from healthy donors and cancer patients. V was pared by 5 bases and J by 10 bases, with 18 bases between. The CDR3 loop spans 15 amino acids. Germline CDR1 reads SGHVS; CDR2 reads FQNEAQ. The data were produced by immunoSEQ multiplex PCR, yet TCRdb's version contains in-frame clones alone and is incomplete. The profile covers tens of thousands of clones, with more than 75% appearing a single time and about 1.6% taken by the ten largest. The TCR sequence derives from a woman in her 40s with lung cancer. The V and J genes are TRBV7-8 and TRBJ1-6, with D possibly matching TRBD1 (5 bases). The sequencing sample was made of PBMCs. Written as DNA, the CDR3 is TGTGCCAGCAGCCCCGAGGGCAGGGTGCAATCACCCCTCCACTTT. Translation: CASSPEGRVQSPLHF. Full variable domain (remainder filled in from reference TRBV7-8 and TRBJ1-6): GAGVSQSPRYKVAKRGQDVALRCDPISGHVSLFWYQQALGQGPEFLTYFQNEAQLDKSGLPSDRFFAERPEGSVSTLKIQRTQQEDSAVYLCASSPEGRVQSPLHFGNGTRLTVT.